The subject of this entry is one TCR beta chain. As yet, its antigen is unknown. The authors ran a second PCR of about 6 to 11 cycles using a sample-barcoded 5' primer and a J-beta primer mix. MiXCR, run by TCRdb on the 5' RACE reads, gives a single entry per CDR3 protein. Here the sample spans 700,000 to 950,000 distinct CDR3 sequences, roughly 60% being singletons. PBMCs were isolated at a quantity of at least 7 million per sample. Per sample, extraction of total RNA gave at least 5 micrograms in every case. J lost 5 bases, V lost 5 bases, and 8 bases had no gene match. CDR3 length equals 15 residues. Germline V CDR1 and CDR2: SQVTM, ANQGSEA. The sample originates from a study of blood T cells in healthy people across ages. Study-level points and caveats: Percentage of naive T cells showed a strong correlation with TCR beta diversity.

The source material was blood. V usage is TRBV29-1 and J usage is TRBJ1-4; 10 nucleotides align to TRBD1. The sequence came from a man under 40 in good health. This CDR3 reads CSVIPTGGMNEKLFF. DNA of the CDR3: TGCAGCGTTATTCCGACAGGGGGCATGAATGAAAAACTGTTTTTT.